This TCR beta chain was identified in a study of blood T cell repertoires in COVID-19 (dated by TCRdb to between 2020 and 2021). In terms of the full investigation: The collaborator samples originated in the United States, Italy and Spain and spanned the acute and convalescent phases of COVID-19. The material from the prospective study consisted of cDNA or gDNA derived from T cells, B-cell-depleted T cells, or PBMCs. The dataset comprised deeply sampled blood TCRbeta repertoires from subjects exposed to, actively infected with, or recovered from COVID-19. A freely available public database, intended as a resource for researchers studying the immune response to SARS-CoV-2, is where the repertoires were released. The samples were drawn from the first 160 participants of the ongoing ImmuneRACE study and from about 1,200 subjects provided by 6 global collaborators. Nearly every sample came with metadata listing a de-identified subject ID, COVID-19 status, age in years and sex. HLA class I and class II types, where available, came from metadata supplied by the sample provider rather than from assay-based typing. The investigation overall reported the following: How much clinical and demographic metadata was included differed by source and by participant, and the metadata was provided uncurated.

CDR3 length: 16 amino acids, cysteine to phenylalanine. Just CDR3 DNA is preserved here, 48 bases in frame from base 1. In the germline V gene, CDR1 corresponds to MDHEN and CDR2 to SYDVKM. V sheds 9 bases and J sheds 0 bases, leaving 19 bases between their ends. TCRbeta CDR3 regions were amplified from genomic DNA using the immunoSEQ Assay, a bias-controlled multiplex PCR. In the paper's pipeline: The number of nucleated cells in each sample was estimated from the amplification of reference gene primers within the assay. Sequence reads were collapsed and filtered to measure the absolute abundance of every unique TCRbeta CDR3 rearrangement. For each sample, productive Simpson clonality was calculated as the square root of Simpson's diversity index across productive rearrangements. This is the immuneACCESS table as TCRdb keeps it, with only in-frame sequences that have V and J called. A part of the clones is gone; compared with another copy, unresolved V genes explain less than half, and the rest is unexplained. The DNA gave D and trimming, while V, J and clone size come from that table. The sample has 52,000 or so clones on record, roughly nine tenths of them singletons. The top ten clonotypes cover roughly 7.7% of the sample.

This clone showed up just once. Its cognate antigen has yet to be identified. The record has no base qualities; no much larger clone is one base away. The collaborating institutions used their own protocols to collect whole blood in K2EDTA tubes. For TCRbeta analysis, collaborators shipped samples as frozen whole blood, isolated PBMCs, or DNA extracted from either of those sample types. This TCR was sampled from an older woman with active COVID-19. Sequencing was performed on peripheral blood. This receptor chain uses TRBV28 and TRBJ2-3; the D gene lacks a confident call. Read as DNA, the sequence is TGTGCCAGTGACGAGTGGAAAGCGCTAAGCACAGATACGCAGTATTTT. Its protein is CASDEWKALSTDTQYF.